A single TCR beta chain is shown here with its context. These data belong to a study of blood T cell repertoires in COVID-19. Whole-study context: Nucleic acid was either cDNA or gDNA, and it came from T cells, B-cell-depleted T cells, or PBMCs.

Original data processing: Researchers report that nucleated cell counts were estimated from reference gene primer amplification. The table came from immunoSEQ multiplex PCR; TCRdb's copy has only in-frame clones and leaves some out. V, J and clone size derive from that table, while D and trimming were established from the DNA sequence. The sample lists about 400,000 clones, about nine tenths occurring once. This receptor was identified in a woman aged 30 to 39 with active or convalescent COVID-19. The sample taken for sequencing was peripheral blood.

In DNA, the CDR3 is TGTGCCAGCAGTGAGGCGGTTGTAAATGAGCAGTTCTTC. This codes for CASSEAVVNEQFF. The V call is TRBV6-1, the J call TRBJ2-1; D is unresolved. The germline V and J ends were trimmed by 3 bases and 7 bases, with 10 bases remaining between them. Germline assignment: CDR1 MNHNS and CDR2 SASEGT. The CDR3 covers 13 residues.